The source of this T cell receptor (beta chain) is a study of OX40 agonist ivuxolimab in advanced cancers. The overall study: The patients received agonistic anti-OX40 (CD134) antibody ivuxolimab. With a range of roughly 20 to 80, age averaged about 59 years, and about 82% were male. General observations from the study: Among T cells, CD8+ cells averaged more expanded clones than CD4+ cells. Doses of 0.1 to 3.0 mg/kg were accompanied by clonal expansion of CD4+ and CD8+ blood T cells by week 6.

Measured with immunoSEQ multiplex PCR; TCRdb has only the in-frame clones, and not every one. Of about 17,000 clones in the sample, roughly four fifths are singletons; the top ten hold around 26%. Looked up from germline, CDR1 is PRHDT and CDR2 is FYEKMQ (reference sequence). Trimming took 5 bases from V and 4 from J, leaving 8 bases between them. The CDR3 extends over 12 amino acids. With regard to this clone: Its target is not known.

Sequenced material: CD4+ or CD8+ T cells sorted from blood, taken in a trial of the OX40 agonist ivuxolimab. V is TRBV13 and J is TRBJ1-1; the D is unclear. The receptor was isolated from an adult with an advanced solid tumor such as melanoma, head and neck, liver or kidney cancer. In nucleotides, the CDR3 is TGTGCCAGCAGCGGCCTGACCACTGAAGCTTTCTTT. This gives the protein CASSGLTTEAFF.